This T cell receptor (beta chain) comes out of a study of cytomegalovirus exposure and HLA in healthy donors. Regarding this clone: What it binds is not known.

Primers included in the PCR were 60 Vbeta and 13 Jbeta primers. The protocol was immunoSEQ multiplex PCR, while the TCRdb copy is restricted to in-frame clones and leaves out a portion. The sample has about 170,000 clones; roughly 80% are singletons. The CDR3 is made up of 16 amino acids. The ends were cut back, 2 bases at V and 6 bases at J, with 22 bases in the middle. Germline-derived CDR1 and CDR2 are GTSNPN and SVGIG (reference sequence). Healthy bone marrow donors supplied every sample. Study-wide results and caveats: Reports described diagnosis of cytomegalovirus status by the classifier as highly specific and sensitive. The study reported that TCR beta sequences accurately predicted HLA-A and HLA-B alleles in most subjects. Earlier analysis found most TCR beta V segments productive about 87% or about 30% of the time.

The origin of this receptor is a young man in good health and CMV-seropositive. V usage is TRBV30 and J usage is TRBJ1-2, with a possible D match to TRBD1 (5 bases). Sequencing input: PBMCs. In DNA, the CDR3 is TGTGCCTGGAGTCGCCGTGTAGGGGCGCCTTTGGATGGCTACACCTTC. It specifies CAWSRRVGAPLDGYTF.